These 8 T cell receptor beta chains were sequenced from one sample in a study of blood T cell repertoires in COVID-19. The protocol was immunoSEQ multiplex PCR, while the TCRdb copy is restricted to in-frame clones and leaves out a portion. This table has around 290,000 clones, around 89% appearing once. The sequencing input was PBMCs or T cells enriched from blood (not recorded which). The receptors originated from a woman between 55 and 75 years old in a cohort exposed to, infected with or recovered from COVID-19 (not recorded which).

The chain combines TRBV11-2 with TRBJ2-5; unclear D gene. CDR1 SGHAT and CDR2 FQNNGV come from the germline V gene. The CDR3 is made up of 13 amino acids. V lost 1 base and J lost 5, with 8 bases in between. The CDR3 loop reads CASSLARVETQYF. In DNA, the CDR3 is TGTGCCAGCAGCTTAGCCCGCGTGGAGACCCAGTACTTC.

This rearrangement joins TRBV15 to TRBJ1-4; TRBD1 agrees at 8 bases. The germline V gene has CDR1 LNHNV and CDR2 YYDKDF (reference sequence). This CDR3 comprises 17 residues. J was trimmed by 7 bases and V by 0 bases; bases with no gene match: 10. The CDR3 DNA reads TGTGCCACCAGCAGAGAGGCAGGGGGCAATATGCGTGAAAAACTGTTTTTT. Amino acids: CATSREAGGNMREKLFF.

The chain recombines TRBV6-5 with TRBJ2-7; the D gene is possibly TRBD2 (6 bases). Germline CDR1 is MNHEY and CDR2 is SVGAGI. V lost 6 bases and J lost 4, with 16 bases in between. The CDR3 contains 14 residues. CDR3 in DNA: TGTGCCAGCAGGCCGGGACTTCCGTCTTACGAGCAGTACTTC. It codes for CASRPGLPSYEQYF.

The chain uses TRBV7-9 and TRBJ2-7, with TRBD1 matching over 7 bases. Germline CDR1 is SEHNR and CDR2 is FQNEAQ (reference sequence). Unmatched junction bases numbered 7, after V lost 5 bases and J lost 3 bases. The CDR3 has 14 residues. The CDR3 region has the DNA TGTGCCAGCAGCAGGGACAGTGGTAGCTACGAGCAGTACTTC. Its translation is CASSRDSGSYEQYF.

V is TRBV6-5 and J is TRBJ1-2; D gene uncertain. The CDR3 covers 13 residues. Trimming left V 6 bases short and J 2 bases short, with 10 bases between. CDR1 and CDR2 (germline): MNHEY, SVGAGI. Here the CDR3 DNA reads TGTGCCAGCAGCGGCAGGCTCAACTATGGCTACACCTTC. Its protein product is CASSGRLNYGYTF.

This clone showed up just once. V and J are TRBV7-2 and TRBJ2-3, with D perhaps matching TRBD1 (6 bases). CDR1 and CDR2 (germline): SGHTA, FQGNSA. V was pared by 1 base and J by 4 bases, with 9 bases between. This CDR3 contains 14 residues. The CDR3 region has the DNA TGTGCCAGCAGCTTAGATCCAGGGGCAGATACGCAGTATTTT. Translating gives CASSLDPGADTQYF.

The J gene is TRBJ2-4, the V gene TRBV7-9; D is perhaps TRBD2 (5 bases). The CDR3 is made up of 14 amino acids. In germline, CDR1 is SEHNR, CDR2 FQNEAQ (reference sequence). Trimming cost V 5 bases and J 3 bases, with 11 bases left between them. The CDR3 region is CASSPLASKNIQYF. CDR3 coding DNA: TGTGCCAGCAGCCCGTTAGCGAGCAAAAACATTCAGTACTTC. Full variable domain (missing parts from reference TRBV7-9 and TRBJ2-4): DTGVSQNPRHKITKRGQNVTFRCDPISEHNRLYWYRQTLGQGPEFLTYFQNEAQLEKSRLLSDRFSAERPKGSFSTLEIQRTEQGDSAMYLCASSPLASKNIQYFGAGTRLSVL.

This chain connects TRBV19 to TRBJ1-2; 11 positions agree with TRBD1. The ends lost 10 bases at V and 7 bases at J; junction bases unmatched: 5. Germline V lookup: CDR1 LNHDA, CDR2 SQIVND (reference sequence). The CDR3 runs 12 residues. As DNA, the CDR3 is TGTGCCACAGGACAGGGGGCGGGTGGCTACACCTTC. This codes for CATGQGAGGYTF. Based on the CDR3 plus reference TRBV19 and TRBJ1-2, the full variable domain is DGGITQSPKYLFRKEGQNVTLSCEQNLNHDAMYWYRQDPGQGLRLIYYSQIVNDFQKGDIAEGYSVSREKKESFPLTVTSAQKNPTAFYLCATGQGAGGYTFGSGTRLTVV.